This T cell receptor (beta chain) was observed in a study of blood T cell repertoires in COVID-19. Method: immunoSEQ multiplex PCR; TCRdb's copy keeps in-frame clones and lacks some. The data contain hundreds of thousands of clones, less than 90% of them singletons. Sequencing was performed on PBMCs or T cells enriched from blood (not recorded which). This clonotype was sampled from a woman between 45 and 60 years old in a cohort exposed to, infected with or recovered from COVID-19 (not recorded which).

The CDR3 here is CASSVGLGGGFYEQYF. The DNA for the CDR3 is TGTGCCAGCAGCGTAGGGCTAGGGGGGGGCTTCTACGAGCAGTACTTC. J is TRBJ2-7 and V is TRBV9; tentative D call: TRBD2 (7 bases). Germline CDR1 is SGDLS and CDR2 is YYNGEE. Trimming took 0 bases from V and 3 from J, leaving 16 bases between them. CDR3 length equals 16 residues.